A single sample gave rise to the 10 T cell receptor beta chains below, sequenced in a study of cytomegalovirus exposure and HLA in healthy donors. Method: immunoSEQ multiplex PCR; TCRdb's copy keeps in-frame clones and lacks some. Of approximately 200,000 clones in the sample, approximately 80% were seen once. Source material: PBMCs. Receptor source: a man between 18 and 29 years old in good health and CMV-seropositive.

The genes are TRBV6-5 and TRBJ2-7, with D perhaps TRBD2 (6 bases). The V gene's germline CDR1 is MNHEY and CDR2 SVGAGI. The V gene lost 0 bases and the J gene lost 3 bases, with 12 bases spanning the gap. This CDR3 is 15 amino acids long. The chain's CDR3 is CASSYSGARGYEQYF. The CDR3 nucleotides are TGTGCCAGCAGTTACTCAGGGGCGCGGGGCTACGAGCAGTACTTC.

Points on this clone: Since a much larger clone is just one base distant, this may be a read error. This chain connects TRBV7-3 to TRBJ1-2; D is ambiguous. CDR1 and CDR2 from the germline V gene are SGHTA and FQGTGA. The CDR3 is made up of 13 amino acids. CDR3 amino acids: CASSPNAGLGYIF. The CDR3 bases are TGTGCCAGCAGCCCAAACGCGGGGTTGGGCTACATCTTC.

This sequence joins TRBV18 and TRBJ2-7; D might be TRBD1 (6 bases). This CDR3 is 12 amino acids long. Trimming cost V 3 bases and J 4 bases, with 7 bases left between them. The germline gives CDR1 KGHSH, CDR2 LQKENI. CDR3 residues: CASSPDSYEQYF. The CDR3 DNA follows: TGTGCCAGCTCACCGGACAGTTACGAGCAGTACTTC. The whole variable domain, remainder taken from reference TRBV18 and TRBJ2-7, is NAGVMQNPRHLVRRRGQEARLRCSPMKGHSHVYWYRQLPEEGLKFMVYLQKENIIDESGMPKERFSAEFPKEGPSILRIQQVVRGDSAAYFCASSPDSYEQYFGPGTRLTVT.

In nucleotides, the CDR3 is TGTGCCAGCAGCCGCCTCGGGGGAGGATCCTACGAGCAGTACTTC. Translated, it gives CASSRLGGGSYEQYF. This chain connects TRBV6-5 to TRBJ2-7, with D possibly TRBD2 on 6 matching bases. Per germline, CDR1 MNHEY and CDR2 SVGAGI. The CDR3 has 15 residues. V dropped 6 bases and J dropped 1 base, with 16 bases sitting between them.

This chain joins TRBV7-2 and TRBJ2-3, with D maybe TRBD2 (6 bases). This CDR3 region has 14 residues. In germline, CDR1 is SGHTA, CDR2 FQGNSA. Trimming removed 7 bases from V and 3 bases from J, with 14 bases in between. The CDR3 loop is CASTSGSSTDTQYF. CDR3 nucleotide sequence: TGTGCCAGCACCTCCGGGAGTTCGACAGATACGCAGTATTTT.

V gene TRBV18 combines with J gene TRBJ2-2, with D unresolved. The CDR3 loop spans 15 amino acids. Germline V gives CDR1 KGHSH, CDR2 LQKENI. V was cut by 4 bases and J by 1 base, with 10 bases left in between. CDR3 DNA sequence: TGTGCCAGCTCACGAGACTTGTGGAACACCGGGGAGCTGTTTTTT. This translates into CASSRDLWNTGELFF.

The rearrangement links TRBV28 to TRBJ1-2, with D maybe TRBD1 (6 bases). This CDR3 region has 13 residues. V was trimmed by 3 bases and J by 10 bases, leaving 15 bases between them. Germline V lookup: CDR1 MDHEN, CDR2 SYDVKM. This chain's CDR3 is CASSLPGVGFYTF. As DNA, the CDR3 is TGTGCCAGCAGTTTGCCAGGGGTCGGTTTCTACACCTTC.

The rearrangement uses TRBV5-1 and TRBJ2-7, with unresolved D. Between the trimmed V and J ends, which lost 0 bases and 1 base, there was a span of 17 bases. The CDR3 contains 17 residues. CDR1 is SGHRS, CDR2 YFSETQ, per germline. CDR3 loop: CASSLDPSNGQSYEQYF. DNA of the CDR3: TGCGCCAGCAGCTTGGACCCCTCAAATGGCCAGTCCTACGAGCAGTACTTC.

The genes are TRBV7-2 and TRBJ1-4; TRBD1 is a possible D gene (5 bases). The ends were cut back, 0 bases at V and 0 bases at J, with 8 bases in the middle. The germline CDR1 and CDR2 sequences are SGHTA and FQGNSA. There are 16 residues in the CDR3. CDR3 region: CASSLALRATNEKLFF. The CDR3 DNA sequence: TGTGCCAGCAGCTTAGCCCTCAGGGCAACTAATGAAAAACTGTTTTTT.

The V call is TRBV5-1, the J call TRBJ1-4, with TRBD1 identical over 9 bases. J gave up 6 bases and V 0 bases, and 0 bases lay outside the gene matches. The CDR3 length is 14 residues. Germline V gives CDR1 SGHRS, CDR2 YFSETQ. CDR3 nucleotide sequence: TGCGCCAGCAGCTTGGGACAGGGGGATGAAAAACTGTTTTTT. Translating gives CASSLGQGDEKLFF.